The sequence of this TCR beta chain was determined in a study of shared clonotypes between healthy human individuals. Findings of the study overall: Incomplete sequencing of sorted subsets was indicated by rarefaction despite large depth.

The germline V gene has CDR1 SGHTA and CDR2 FQGNSA. J was trimmed by 5 bases and V by 5 bases; bases with no gene match: 6. This CDR3 region has 15 residues. Assay used: immunoSEQ multiplex PCR; TCRdb lists only in-frame clones, some missing. Among 1.4 million or so clones, approximately 98.5% were seen once, and the ten largest hold roughly 0.36%. The count of this clone is one. Antigen: not known. The chain is built from TRBV7-2 and TRBJ2-2; 9 bases line up with TRBD1. This sequence originates from a man aged 25 to 40 in good health. Material for sequencing was naive CD4+ T cells sorted from blood. Subset indicated: CD45RA+ positively selected. The CDR3 loop is CASSKRQGGTGELFF. For the CDR3, the DNA is TGTGCCAGCAGCAAGCGACAGGGGGGAACCGGGGAGCTGTTTTTT.